This T cell receptor (beta chain) was found in a study of CD8 T cells in Susac syndrome. Trimming took off 5 bases at V and 4 bases at J, with 14 bases between the two ends. The CDR3 sequence is 14 residues long. This clonotype was observed a few times. cDNA came from approximately 0.5 to 1 ug RNA primed by random hexamers. TCRdb recomputed calls from the immunoSEQ multiplex PCR reads with MiXCR, one row per CDR3 protein. Among roughly 200,000 distinct CDR3 sequences, 90% to 97% were seen once, and the ten largest hold more than 0.09%. The source material was CD4+ T cells from PBMCs. The chain joins TRBV12-3 or TRBV12-4 to TRBJ1-1; TRBD1 is a possible D gene (5 bases). This TCR derives from a human donor with multiple sclerosis. As DNA, the CDR3 is TGTGCCAGCAGTGTGCAGGGCTGGGGCACTGAAGCTTTCTTT. This codes for CASSVQGWGTEAFF.